This TCR beta chain was identified in a study of breast tumors, draining lymph nodes, adjacent tissues. Study-wide findings and caveats: Compared with basal-like, luminal-like tumors shared significantly more repertoire with nontumor tissue. Tumor TCR diversity was below lymph nodes but above nontumor tissue. Data only fit, rather than demonstrated, lymph node origin of most tumor T cells. Most tumor T cells seemingly derive from lymph node, then expand in tumor.

This clonotype was picked up many times. The antigen remains unidentified. This could be a read error, since a much larger clone is one nucleotide away. In TCRdb, the multiplex PCR reads were re-called with MiXCR into one record per CDR3 protein. This table holds approximately 88,000 distinct CDR3 sequences, around 30% found once. The lymph nodes were axillary draining lymph nodes from breast cancer patients. This CDR3 region has 16 residues. Losses at the gene ends were 3 bases for V and 6 bases for J; bases not matched to a gene: 11. Germline CDR1 and CDR2: SGHRS and YFSETQ. The clonotype was recovered from a female donor with breast cancer. Some clones in this sample may be carry-over from other donors' samples. The chain carries TRBV5-1 and TRBJ2-7, with 11 bases matching TRBD2. The sequencing input was axillary lymph node tissue. This CDR3 is CASSWTTSGSTAEQYF. CDR3 nucleotides: TGCGCCAGCAGCTGGACTACTAGCGGGAGCACAGCCGAGCAGTACTTC.